Sequencing of this T cell receptor beta chain was carried out in a study of monozygotic twins with inflammatory bowel disease. The CDR3 consists of 14 residues. Germline CDR1 and CDR2: ENHRY and SYGVKD. Template switching was used to attach UMIs, which incorporated a 6-nucleotide sample barcode. One entry per CDR3 protein, without DNA, is what TCRdb gives after re-calling the 5' RACE reads. This sample's table has more than 85,000 distinct CDR3 sequences. Sample: blood. This chain links TRBV10-3 with TRBJ2-7; the D gene TCRdb calls, TRBD1, cannot be checked with no DNA. The clonotype comes from a human donor with ulcerative colitis or Crohn's disease, or a healthy co-twin of an affected twin (not recorded which). CDR3 in amino acids: CAIRISTGAYEQYF.